This entry concerns a single TCR beta chain. The clone's antigen remains unknown. No base-level quality is on record; no much larger clone is a single base apart. Taken from cysteine to phenylalanine, the CDR3 has 17 residues. Solely the CDR3 DNA is kept, with 51 bases framed from the first base. V has 1 base trimmed and J has 2 bases trimmed; junction bases matching no gene number 2. From the germline V gene, CDR1 is SGHAT and CDR2 is FQNNGV. This specimen belongs to a study of blood T cell repertoires in COVID-19 (dated by TCRdb to 2020 to 2022). Regarding the research as a whole: Samples covering the acute and convalescent phases of COVID-19 were provided by collaborators in the United States, Italy and Spain. The prospective study material was composed of cDNA or gDNA derived from T cells, B-cell-depleted T cells, or PBMCs. Deeply sampled blood TCRbeta repertoires from subjects exposed to, actively infected with, or recovered from COVID-19 were included in the dataset. The repertoires were made available in a free public database intended to serve as a resource for research on the immune response to SARS-CoV-2. The samples were drawn from two sources: the first 160 participants of the ongoing ImmuneRACE study, and about 1,300 subjects contributed by 6 global collaborators. Nearly every sample came with metadata listing a de-identified subject ID, COVID-19 status, age in years and sex. HLA class I and class II types, where available, came from metadata supplied by the sample provider rather than from assay-based typing. The investigation overall reported the following: The quantity of clinical and demographic metadata differed by source and by participant and was supplied without curation.

Enrolling through a virtual design, the prospective study's participants ranged in age from roughly 18 to 89 years and lived across roughly 23 United States geographic areas. To assign participants to cohorts, the prospective study relied on clinical history that participants themselves reported in a screening survey and a study questionnaire. Recovered participants in ImmuneRACE Cohort 3 were defined by two consecutive negative NP/OP PCR tests, clearance by a healthcare professional, or resolution of symptoms. Mobile phlebotomists in the prospective study collected whole blood, serum and a nasopharyngeal or oropharyngeal swab from every participant. Participants in the prospective study had the option to provide additional blood draws and questionnaires over an approximately 2-month period. Blood samples from the prospective study were shipped frozen or at room temperature prior to DNA extraction.

TCRbeta CDR3 regions were amplified from genomic DNA using the immunoSEQ Assay, a bias-controlled multiplex PCR. Concerning the study's data processing: The number of nucleated cells in each sample was estimated by amplification of reference gene primers within the assay. To quantify the absolute abundance of each unique TCRbeta CDR3 rearrangement, sequence reads were collapsed and filtered. For each sample, productive Simpson clonality was calculated by taking the square root of Simpson's diversity index across productive rearrangements. TCRdb carries this immuneACCESS record with in-frame sequences only. Its versions omit some clonotypes, under half of them owing to an unresolved V gene in the studies checked, with the rest unexplained. The DNA gave D and trimming, while V, J and clone size come from that table. Present in this sample are fewer than 250,000 clones, 84% of which were seen just once. 6.8% of the sample belongs to the ten largest clones.

The chain is made from TRBV11-2 and TRBJ2-3, with 14 bases aligning to TRBD2. Sequencing used PBMCs or T cells enriched from blood (not recorded which). The sequence was obtained from a woman in her forties who had recovered from COVID-19. The CDR3 in this case is CASSLGTSGRITDTQYF. The sequenced DNA: TGTGCCAGCAGCTTAGGGACTAGCGGGAGGATCACAGATACGCAGTATTTT.